The clone carrying this T cell receptor (beta chain) was seen repeatedly, ten times or more. These data are taken from a study of cytomegalovirus exposure and HLA in healthy donors. Primers included in the PCR were 60 Vbeta and 13 Jbeta primers. Method: immunoSEQ multiplex PCR; TCRdb's copy keeps in-frame clones and lacks some. The sample has around 140,000 clones; roughly 8.8% are singletons. Nominally healthy donors provided the samples, though records likely missed some immune exposures. Germline values: CDR1 MNHNS, CDR2 SASEGT. Deletions cut 3 bases from V and 0 bases from J, with 12 bases between. This CDR3 contains 17 residues.

The rearrangement joins TRBV6-1 to TRBJ1-6, with a possible D match to TRBD1 (5 bases). Sequencing was done on a sample of PBMCs. The clonotype originates from a woman in her thirties or forties in good health and CMV-seropositive. CDR3 sequence reads: CASSDIQARSYNSPLHF. DNA of the CDR3: TGTGCCAGCAGTGATATACAGGCCCGCTCCTATAATTCACCCCTCCACTTT.